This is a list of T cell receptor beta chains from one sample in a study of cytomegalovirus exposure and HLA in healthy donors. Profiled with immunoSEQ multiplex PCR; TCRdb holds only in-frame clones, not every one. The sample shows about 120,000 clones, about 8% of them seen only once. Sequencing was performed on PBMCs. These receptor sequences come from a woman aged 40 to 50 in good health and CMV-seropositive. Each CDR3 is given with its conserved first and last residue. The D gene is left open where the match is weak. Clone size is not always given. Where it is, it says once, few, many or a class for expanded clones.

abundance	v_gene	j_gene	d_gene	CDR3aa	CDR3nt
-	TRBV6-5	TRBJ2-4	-	CASTRGGIQYF	TGTGCCAGCACCAGGGGCGGCATTCAGTACTTC
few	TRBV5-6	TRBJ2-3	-	CASSSVGGTDTQYF	TGTGCCAGCAGCTCAGTGGGGGGAACAGATACGCAGTATTTT
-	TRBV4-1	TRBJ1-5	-	CASSQRSLRNQPQHF	TGCGCCAGCAGCCAGAGGTCCCTACGGAATCAGCCCCAGCATTTT
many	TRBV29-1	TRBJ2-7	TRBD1	CSVSERQGAYEQYF	TGCAGCGTCTCCGAAAGGCAGGGGGCTTACGAGCAGTACTTC
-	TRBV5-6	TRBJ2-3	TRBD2	CASSLVRTRGTDTQYF	TGTGCCAGCAGCTTGGTCAGGACTAGGGGCACAGATACGCAGTATTTT
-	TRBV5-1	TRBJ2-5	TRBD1	CASSLRQGSETQYF	TGCGCCAGCAGCTTGAGACAGGGCAGTGAGACCCAGTACTTC
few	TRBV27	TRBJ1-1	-	CASSHSYRVITEAFF	TGTGCCAGCAGTCATTCATACAGGGTCATCACTGAAGCTTTCTTT
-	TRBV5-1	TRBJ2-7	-	CASTQGGGLSYEQYF	TGCGCCAGCACCCAAGGGGGGGGGCTCAGCTACGAGCAGTACTTC
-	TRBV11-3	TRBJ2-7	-	CASSFGRASSYEQYF	TGTGCCAGCAGCTTCGGCAGGGCGAGCTCCTACGAGCAGTACTTC
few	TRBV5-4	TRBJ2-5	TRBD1	CASSPRTGRETQYF	TGTGCCAGCAGCCCTCGGACAGGGAGGGAGACCCAGTACTTC
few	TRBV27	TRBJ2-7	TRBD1	CASSLTGTGDYEQYF	TGTGCCAGCAGTTTAACCGGGACAGGCGACTACGAGCAGTACTTC
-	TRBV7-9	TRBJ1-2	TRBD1	CASSLGARGQGYGYTF	TGTGCCAGCAGCTTAGGGGCCCGCGGACAGGGCTATGGCTACACCTTC
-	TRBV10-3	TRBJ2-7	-	CASGFSYEQYF	TGTGCCTCGGGATTCTCCTACGAGCAGTACTTC
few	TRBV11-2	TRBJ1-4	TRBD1	CASSFRGPNEKLFF	TGTGCCAGCAGCTTTAGGGGGCCTAATGAAAAACTGTTTTTT
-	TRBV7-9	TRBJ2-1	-	CASSPPTTNNEQFF	TGTGCCAGCAGCCCCCCGACTACAAACAATGAGCAGTTCTTC
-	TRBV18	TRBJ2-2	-	CASSPRGNTGELFF	TGTGCCAGCTCACCAAGGGGGAACACCGGGGAGCTGTTTTTT
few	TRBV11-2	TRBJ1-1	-	CASSLDGGVNTEAFF	TGTGCCAGCAGCTTAGATGGTGGAGTGAACACTGAAGCTTTCTTT
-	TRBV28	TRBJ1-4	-	CASGSGPLSGKLFF	TGTGCCAGCGGGTCCGGGCCTTTAAGCGGAAAACTGTTTTTT
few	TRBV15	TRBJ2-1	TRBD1	CATGRDRGNNEQFF	TGTGCCACCGGCCGGGACAGGGGGAACAATGAGCAGTTCTTC
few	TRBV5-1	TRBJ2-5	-	CASSLRSQGETQYF	TGCGCCAGCAGCTTGAGATCGCAGGGGGAGACCCAGTACTTC
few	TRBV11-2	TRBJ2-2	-	CASRLLGGLFF	TGTGCCAGCAGATTATTGGGGGGGCTGTTTTTT
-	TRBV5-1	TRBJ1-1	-	CASSSQLGQNPGTEAFF	TGCGCCAGCAGCTCCCAGCTGGGACAAAACCCCGGGACTGAAGCTTTCTTT
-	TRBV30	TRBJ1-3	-	CAWRGETSGNTIYF	TGTGCCTGGAGGGGAGAGACTTCTGGAAACACCATATATTTT
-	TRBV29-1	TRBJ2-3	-	CSVERVLGTQYF	TGCAGCGTTGAGAGGGTCCTGGGTACGCAGTATTTT
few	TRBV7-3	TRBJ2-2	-	CASSTKPTGELFF	TGTGCCAGCAGCACTAAACCGACCGGGGAGCTGTTTTTT
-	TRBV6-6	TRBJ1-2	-	CASIGTGSYGYTF	TGTGCCAGCATTGGAACAGGAAGCTATGGCTACACCTTC
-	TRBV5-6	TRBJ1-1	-	CASTLWAGPEAFF	TGTGCCAGCACCCTTTGGGCAGGGCCTGAAGCTTTCTTT
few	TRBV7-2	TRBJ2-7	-	CASSFSRGGSEQYF	TGTGCCAGCAGCTTTTCTAGGGGGGGGAGCGAGCAGTACTTC
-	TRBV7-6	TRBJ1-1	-	CASSLEGGLNTEAFF	TGTGCCAGCAGCTTAGAAGGCGGATTGAACACTGAAGCTTTCTTT
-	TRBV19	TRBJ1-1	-	CASIVRGEAFF	TGTGCCAGTATTGTAAGAGGGGAAGCTTTCTTT
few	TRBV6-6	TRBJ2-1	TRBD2	CASSRLAGDVELQFF	TGTGCCAGCAGCCGACTAGCGGGGGACGTCGAATTGCAGTTCTTC
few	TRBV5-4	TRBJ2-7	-	CASSSGYEQYF	TGTGCCAGCAGCTCCGGTTACGAGCAGTACTTC
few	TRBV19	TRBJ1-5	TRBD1	CASTETGQNQPQHF	TGTGCCAGTACCGAGACAGGGCAAAATCAGCCCCAGCATTTT
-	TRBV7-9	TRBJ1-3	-	CASSSREGSAGSGNTIYF	TGTGCCAGCAGCTCCCGGGAAGGGAGTGCCGGCTCTGGAAACACCATATATTTT
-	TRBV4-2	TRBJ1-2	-	CASSQGWTGALIYGYTF	TGTGCCAGCAGCCAAGGGTGGACGGGAGCGTTAATCTATGGCTACACCTTC
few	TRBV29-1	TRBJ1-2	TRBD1	CSVGRQGDGYTF	TGCAGCGTGGGTCGGCAGGGGGATGGCTACACCTTC
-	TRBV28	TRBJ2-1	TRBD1	CASAGTGPRGQFF	TGTGCCAGCGCCGGGACAGGGCCTCGGGGGCAGTTCTTC
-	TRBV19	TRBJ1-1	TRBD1	CASKRDRPYEAFF	TGTGCCAGTAAACGGGACAGACCTTATGAAGCTTTCTTT
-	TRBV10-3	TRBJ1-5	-	CAISDSGPGNRPQHF	TGTGCCATCAGTGACTCAGGTCCCGGCAATCGGCCCCAGCATTTT
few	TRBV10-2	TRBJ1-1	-	CASTLGAGRTEAFF	TGCGCCAGCACCCTTGGGGCGGGGAGGACTGAAGCTTTCTTT
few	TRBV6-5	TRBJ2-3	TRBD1	CASRGQYGGTDTQYF	TGTGCCAGCAGGGGACAGTATGGAGGCACAGATACGCAGTATTTT
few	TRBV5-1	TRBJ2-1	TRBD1	CASSLDGQGVSYNEQFF	TGCGCCAGCAGCTTGGACGGACAGGGGGTATCCTACAATGAGCAGTTCTTC
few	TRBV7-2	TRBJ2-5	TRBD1	CASSSDGTGVWEQYF	TGTGCCAGCAGCTCCGATGGGACAGGGGTTTGGGAGCAGTACTTC
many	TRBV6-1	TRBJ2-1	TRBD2	CASSWGGNYNEQFF	TGTGCCAGCAGCTGGGGGGGAAACTACAATGAGCAGTTCTTC
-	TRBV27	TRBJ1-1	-	CASRQGGTEAFF	TGTGCCAGCAGACAGGGTGGGACTGAAGCTTTCTTT